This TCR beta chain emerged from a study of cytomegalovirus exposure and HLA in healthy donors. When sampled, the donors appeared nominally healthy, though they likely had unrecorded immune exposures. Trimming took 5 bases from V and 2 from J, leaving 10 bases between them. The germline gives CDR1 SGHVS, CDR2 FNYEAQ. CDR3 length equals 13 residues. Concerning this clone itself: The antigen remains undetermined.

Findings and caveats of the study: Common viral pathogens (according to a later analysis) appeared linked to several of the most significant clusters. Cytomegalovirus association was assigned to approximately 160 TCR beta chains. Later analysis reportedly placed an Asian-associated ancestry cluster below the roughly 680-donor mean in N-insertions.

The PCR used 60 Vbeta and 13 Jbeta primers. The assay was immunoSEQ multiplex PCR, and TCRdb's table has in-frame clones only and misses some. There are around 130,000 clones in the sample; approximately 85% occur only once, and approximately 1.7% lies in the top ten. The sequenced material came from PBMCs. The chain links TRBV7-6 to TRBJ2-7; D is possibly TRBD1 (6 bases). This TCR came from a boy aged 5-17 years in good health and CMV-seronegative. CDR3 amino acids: CASSRQAAYEQYF. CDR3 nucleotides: TGTGCCAGCAGCCGACAGGCCGCCTACGAGCAGTACTTC. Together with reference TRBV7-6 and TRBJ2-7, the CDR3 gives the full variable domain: GAGVSQSPRYKVTKRGQDVALRCDPISGHVSLYWYRQALGQGPEFLTYFNYEAQQDKSGLPNDRFSAERPEGSISTLTIQRTEQRDSAMYRCASSRQAAYEQYFGPGTRLTVT.